The rows below give T cell receptor beta chains drawn from one sample of a study of CD8 T cells in ankylosing spondylitis. MiXCR was run by TCRdb on the 5' RACE reads, yielding one entry per CDR3 protein. The table shows 100,000 or so distinct CDR3 sequences, with roughly 9% occurring only once. The sequenced sample was blood, either unsorted or a sorted T cell fraction (not recorded which). The receptors come from a male donor with ankylosing spondylitis. The CDR3 runs from the conserved cysteine through the conserved F or W.

V gene: TRBV7-6; J gene: TRBJ2-7; CDR3 protein: CASSLVLAYEQYF
V gene: TRBV15; J gene: TRBJ2-1; CDR3 protein: CATSRDRGVGSNEQFF
V gene: TRBV7-9; J gene: TRBJ2-7; CDR3 protein: CASSSRTGGGTYEQYF
V gene: TRBV2; J gene: TRBJ2-3; CDR3 protein: CASSKEHLRGITDTQYF
V gene: TRBV7-9; J gene: TRBJ2-1; CDR3 protein: CASSSPRSSSYNEQFF
V gene: TRBV9; J gene: TRBJ2-3; CDR3 protein: CASSGRSDTQYF
V gene: TRBV19; J gene: TRBJ1-1; CDR3 protein: CASSILQGNEAFF
V gene: TRBV11-2; J gene: TRBJ1-5; CDR3 protein: CASSLGEQPQHF
V gene: TRBV19; J gene: TRBJ2-3; CDR3 protein: CASSRVSVADTQYF
V gene: TRBV12-3/TRBV12-4; J gene: TRBJ2-1; CDR3 protein: CASSLLKNEQFF
V gene: TRBV27; J gene: TRBJ1-2; CDR3 protein: CASSAGEFYGYTF
V gene: TRBV29-1; J gene: TRBJ2-1; CDR3 protein: CSVEGEGSYNEQFF
V gene: TRBV4-1; J gene: TRBJ2-2; CDR3 protein: CASGGGTESTGELFF
V gene: TRBV5-1; J gene: TRBJ2-3; CDR3 protein: CASSLEGTGGPGDTQYF
V gene: TRBV7-9; J gene: TRBJ2-5; CDR3 protein: CASSAGLQETQYF
V gene: TRBV2; J gene: TRBJ2-3; CDR3 protein: CASSEPPAITDTQYF
V gene: TRBV10-3; J gene: TRBJ2-7; CDR3 protein: CAISAGIGYEQYF
V gene: TRBV20-1; J gene: TRBJ2-3; CDR3 protein: CSATSRRGSVPSDTQYF
V gene: TRBV19; J gene: TRBJ2-2; CDR3 protein: CASSIGNTNTGELFF
V gene: TRBV3-1; J gene: TRBJ1-1; CDR3 protein: CASSHPYRGNTEAFF
V gene: TRBV24-1; J gene: TRBJ2-1; CDR3 protein: CATSGVGASYNEQFF
V gene: TRBV6-7; J gene: TRBJ2-7; CDR3 protein: CASGGSFPPYEQYF
V gene: TRBV7-9; J gene: TRBJ2-1; CDR3 protein: CASSLVGGTNPYEQFF
V gene: TRBV24-1; J gene: TRBJ1-5; CDR3 protein: CATSYSHSNQPQHF
V gene: TRBV6-2/TRBV6-3; J gene: TRBJ2-1; CDR3 protein: CASSYGASGRSSYNEQFF
V gene: TRBV6-5; J gene: TRBJ2-3; CDR3 protein: CASSYSRGPDTQYF
V gene: TRBV29-1; J gene: TRBJ1-2; CDR3 protein: CSVEPVGQGYLNYGYTF
V gene: TRBV27; J gene: TRBJ2-1; CDR3 protein: CASTPRPYLDGDEQFF
V gene: TRBV29-1; J gene: TRBJ1-2; CDR3 protein: CSVEDGSLHYGYTF
V gene: TRBV7-9; J gene: TRBJ1-5; CDR3 protein: CASSLVGPGGGQPQHF
V gene: TRBV7-9; J gene: TRBJ2-1; CDR3 protein: CASSLVSGRYNEQFF
V gene: TRBV5-5; J gene: TRBJ2-5; CDR3 protein: CASSMTGNEETQYF
V gene: TRBV12-5; J gene: TRBJ2-3; CDR3 protein: CASGSGGYTDTQYF
V gene: TRBV27; J gene: TRBJ1-2; CDR3 protein: CASSLSGEGDGYTF
V gene: TRBV5-5; J gene: TRBJ2-7; CDR3 protein: CASSFFKGARLNYEQYF
V gene: TRBV27; J gene: TRBJ2-3; CDR3 protein: CASSRILAGGVDTQYF
V gene: TRBV29-1; J gene: TRBJ2-1; CDR3 protein: CSVGRETNEQFF
V gene: TRBV29-1; J gene: TRBJ2-3; CDR3 protein: CSVGGTLTDTQYF
V gene: TRBV7-9; J gene: TRBJ2-4; CDR3 protein: CASSRQGIGDIQYF
V gene: TRBV2; J gene: TRBJ1-2; CDR3 protein: CASSDRANYGYTF
V gene: TRBV4-1; J gene: TRBJ2-3; CDR3 protein: CASSQVGTGGTDTQYF
V gene: TRBV6-1; J gene: TRBJ1-2; CDR3 protein: CASSEGQLYGYTF
V gene: TRBV7-9; J gene: TRBJ2-1; CDR3 protein: CASSLVQGPGSEQFF
V gene: TRBV5-5; J gene: TRBJ2-1; CDR3 protein: CASNQPPRAGGMNEQFF
V gene: TRBV11-1; J gene: TRBJ2-3; CDR3 protein: CASSLARLAGGPTDTQYF
V gene: TRBV27; J gene: TRBJ2-7; CDR3 protein: CASSLGQSYEQYF
V gene: TRBV7-9; J gene: TRBJ1-5; CDR3 protein: CASSLNSGGPNQPQHF
V gene: TRBV4-2; J gene: TRBJ2-7; CDR3 protein: CASRRTSEMDEQYF
V gene: TRBV12-3/TRBV12-4; J gene: TRBJ2-2; CDR3 protein: CASSLSYLGGELFF
V gene: TRBV4-1; J gene: TRBJ1-1; CDR3 protein: CASSQVGEGTEAFF